What follows are 14 T cell receptor beta chains derived from one specimen sequenced in a study of shared clonotypes between healthy human individuals. The protocol was immunoSEQ multiplex PCR, while the TCRdb copy is restricted to in-frame clones and leaves out a portion. The table shows 2 million or so clones, with approximately 94% occurring only once. Only CD45RO-negative cells positively selected for CCR7 counted as naive CD8 cells, so terminally differentiated effector memory CD45RA+ cells were excluded. Sequenced material: naive CD8+ T cells sorted from blood. The receptor source for this set is a man aged 18 to 30 in good health.

On this clone: In the same sample, other DNA sequences code for this CDR3. This chain joins TRBV5-1 and TRBJ1-1, with D possibly matching TRBD1 (6 bases). Looked up from germline, CDR1 is SGHRS and CDR2 is YFSETQ. This CDR3 comprises 13 residues. The V end lost 5 bases, the J end lost 4 bases, and 12 bases lay between the germline ends. The CDR3 coding sequence is TGCGCCAGCAGTCCCACCAGGGGCACTGAAGCTTTCTTT. Translated, it gives CASSPTRGTEAFF. Filled out from reference TRBV5-1 and TRBJ1-1, the complete variable domain reads KAGVTQTPRYLIKTRGQQVTLSCSPISGHRSVSWYQQTPGQGLQFLFEYFSETQRNKGNFPGRFSGRQFSNSRSEMNVSTLELGDSALYLCASSPTRGTEAFFGQGTRLTVV.

V usage is TRBV25-1 and J usage is TRBJ1-2; tentatively, D is TRBD1 (5 bases). The V gene lost 1 base and the J gene lost 6 bases, with 12 bases spanning the gap. Germline assignment: CDR1 MGHDK and CDR2 SYGVNS. The CDR3 is 14 residues long. This chain's CDR3 is CASSEWGRSDGYTF. CDR3 coding DNA: TGTGCCAGCAGTGAATGGGGGAGAAGCGATGGCTACACCTTC.

The V and J genes are TRBV30 and TRBJ2-7; D gene uncertain. Germline V gives CDR1 GTSNPN, CDR2 SVGIG (reference sequence). CDR3 size: 14 residues. Between the trimmed V and J ends, which lost 0 bases and 0 bases, there was a span of 9 bases. CDR3 nucleotide sequence: TGTGCCTGGAGTGTTTTGGGCAGCTCCTACGAGCAGTACTTC. Translation: CAWSVLGSSYEQYF.

The chain couples TRBV5-6 to TRBJ1-6; possibly TRBD1 for D (5 bases). The V gene lost 2 bases and the J gene lost 9 bases, with 18 bases spanning the gap. CDR3 size: 16 residues. Germline V gives CDR1 SGHDT, CDR2 YYEEEE. The CDR3 region has the DNA TGTGCCAGCAGCTTCCTCGTTGGGGGTTCTGGTTCACCCCTCCACTTT. Its translation: CASSFLVGGSGSPLHF. The full variable domain, rest sourced from reference TRBV5-6 and TRBJ1-6, is DAGVTQSPTHLIKTRGQQVTLRCSPKSGHDTVSWYQQALGQGPQFIFQYYEEEERQRGNFPDRFSGHQFPNYSSELNVNALLLGDSALYLCASSFLVGGSGSPLHFGNGTRLTVT.

The J gene is TRBJ2-1, the V gene TRBV18; D not certain. Trimming left V 5 bases short and J 8 bases short, with 7 bases between. The CDR3 runs to 11 residues. Germline CDR1 is KGHSH and CDR2 is LQKENI. The CDR3 loop is CASSGVYEQFF. CDR3 DNA: TGTGCCAGCTCAGGGGTCTATGAGCAGTTCTTC.

V usage is TRBV27 and J usage is TRBJ2-7; D may be TRBD1 or TRBD2 (5 bases each). Germline loops: CDR1 MNHEY, CDR2 SMNVEV (reference sequence). V was cut by 0 bases and J by 2 bases, with 14 bases left in between. The length of the CDR3 is 16 residues. The CDR3 loop reads CASSLSRGEVTYEQYF. DNA of the CDR3: TGTGCCAGCAGTTTATCGAGGGGCGAGGTCACCTACGAGCAGTACTTC.

The rearrangement joins TRBV10-3 to TRBJ1-2; tentative D call: TRBD1 (6 bases). Between the trimmed V and J ends, which lost 2 bases and 4 bases, there was a span of 8 bases. This CDR3 region has 13 residues. The germline V gene encodes CDR1 ENHRY and CDR2 SYGVKD. CDR3 residues: CAISEEGGYGYTF. The DNA of the CDR3 is TGTGCCATCAGTGAGGAAGGGGGCTATGGCTACACCTTC.

The J gene is TRBJ2-5, the V gene TRBV13, with 10 bases aligning to TRBD2. The DNA matches TRBJ2-7 better at its end, which makes the J call doubtful. This CDR3 region has 15 residues. The V gene's germline CDR1 is PRHDT and CDR2 FYEKMQ (reference sequence). DNA for the CDR3: TGTGCCAGCAGCGAAGGACTAGCGGCATCCTACGAGCAGTACTTC. Protein sequence: CASSEGLAASYEQYF.

V usage is TRBV28 and J usage is TRBJ1-5; 10 bases are shared with TRBD1. Losses at the gene ends were 4 bases for V and 0 bases for J; bases not matched to a gene: 6. There are 17 residues in the CDR3. CDR1 and CDR2 (germline): MDHEN, SYDVKM. The CDR3 DNA reads TGTGCCAGCAGTTCCGCGACAGGGGGCCGTAGCAATCAGCCCCAGCATTTT. Encoded protein: CASSSATGGRSNQPQHF.

The rearrangement joins TRBV6-5 to TRBJ2-7; no clear D gene. V lost 5 bases to trimming and J lost 2 bases, with 13 bases between them. Germline V gene data show CDR1 as MNHEY and CDR2 as SVGAGI. The CDR3 is 14 residues long. DNA for the CDR3: TGTGCCAGCAGTGCCGGGTCTTCTACCTACGAGCAGTACTTC. It specifies CASSAGSSTYEQYF.

The gene calls are TRBV10-1 and TRBJ2-7, with D possibly matching TRBD2 (5 bases). The germline V and J ends were trimmed by 3 bases and 5 bases, with 14 bases remaining between them. Germline values: CDR1 WNHNN, CDR2 SYGVQD (reference sequence). This CDR3 has 14 residues. The CDR3 DNA is TGCGCCAGCAGTGAAGGGAGAATTATGGACGAGCAGTACTTC. It specifies CASSEGRIMDEQYF.

CDR3 nucleotide sequence: TGTGCCAGCAGTTTATCGCAGGGGAGCTCCTACAATGAGCAGTTCTTC. This codes for CASSLSQGSSYNEQFF. This sequence joins TRBV27 and TRBJ2-1, with a weak D call TRBD1 (6 bases). The CDR3 contains 16 residues. With 0 bases removed from V and 0 bases from J, the gap between germline ends came to 9 bases. Per germline, CDR1 MNHEY and CDR2 SMNVEV (reference sequence).

The rearrangement joins TRBV27 to TRBJ1-6, with D unresolved. Germline V gene sequence: CDR1 MNHEY, CDR2 SMNVEV (reference sequence). CDR3 length: 14 residues. V was clipped by 2 bases and J by 9 bases, with 11 bases between them. The CDR3 loop reads CASSLGGYSSPLHF. The CDR3 DNA follows: TGTGCCAGCAGTTTAGGAGGGTACAGTTCACCCCTCCACTTT.

The chain combines TRBV27 with TRBJ2-2; D might be TRBD2 (5 bases). This CDR3 contains 12 residues. Per the germline V gene, CDR1 is MNHEY and CDR2 is SMNVEV (reference sequence). V was pared by 6 bases and J by 6 bases, with 8 bases between. CDR3 residues: CASSEGSGELFF. CDR3 coding DNA: TGTGCCAGCAGCGAGGGTTCCGGGGAGCTGTTTTTT.